A selection of T cell receptor beta chains follows, all from one sample in a study of Graves' ophthalmopathy and Graves' hyperthyroidism. TCRdb reanalysed the multiplex PCR reads using MiXCR and keeps one entry per CDR3 protein. The sample consists of roughly 50,000 distinct CDR3 sequences, about half of them appearing once. The sequenced sample was peripheral blood. The receptors were gathered from an adult woman with Graves' ophthalmopathy. Both conserved end residues are part of each CDR3. D genes are given only for firm matches. The size of a clone is reported for some rows only, either as once, few or many, or as a class for expanded clones.

clone_size: .
j_call: TRBJ2-7
d_call: .
v_call: TRBV14
cdr3_aa: CASSWGGAYKQYF
cdr3_nt: TGTGCCAGCAGCTGGGGTGGAGCCTACAAGCAGTACTTC

clone_size: .
j_call: TRBJ1-5
d_call: .
v_call: TRBV7-2
cdr3_aa: CASSLAGTLNQPQHF
cdr3_nt: TGTGCCAGCAGCTTAGCGGGAACCCTCAATCAGCCCCAGCATTTT

clone_size: many
j_call: TRBJ2-3
d_call: .
v_call: TRBV6-5
cdr3_aa: CASSDPGLSTDTQYF
cdr3_nt: TGTGCCAGCAGTGATCCGGGACTTAGCACAGATACGCAGTATTTT

clone_size: .
j_call: TRBJ1-6
d_call: .
v_call: TRBV19
cdr3_aa: CASSIAGDYNSPLHF
cdr3_nt: TGTGCCAGTAGTATTGCAGGTGATTATAATTCACCCCTCCACTTT

clone_size: .
j_call: TRBJ1-1
d_call: TRBD1
v_call: TRBV7-2
cdr3_aa: CASSLEVTGVKDTEAFF
cdr3_nt: TGTGCCAGCAGCTTAGAGGTGACAGGGGTTAAGGACACTGAAGCTTTCTTT

clone_size: .
j_call: TRBJ2-1
d_call: .
v_call: TRBV4-1
cdr3_aa: CASGQLSWNEQFF
cdr3_nt: TGCGCCAGCGGCCAACTATCGTGGAATGAGCAGTTCTTC

clone_size: .
j_call: TRBJ2-2
d_call: .
v_call: TRBV27
cdr3_aa: CASSSGTSAGELFF
cdr3_nt: TGTGCCAGCAGCTCCGGGACATCGGCCGGGGAGCTGTTTTTT

clone_size: medium-sized
j_call: TRBJ1-2
d_call: .
v_call: TRBV29-1
cdr3_aa: CSAGEYGYTF
cdr3_nt: TGCAGCGCCGGGGAGTATGGCTACACCTTC

clone_size: once
j_call: TRBJ1-1
d_call: .
v_call: TRBV20-1
cdr3_aa: CSAFARGGFSYTEAFF
cdr3_nt: TGCAGTGCTTTTGCCCGGGGGGGGTTCTCCTACACTGAAGCTTTCTTT

clone_size: .
j_call: TRBJ2-1
d_call: .
v_call: TRBV10-2
cdr3_aa: CASSVEGWYNEQFF
cdr3_nt: TGCGCCAGCAGTGTGGAAGGCTGGTACAATGAGCAGTTCTTC

clone_size: few
j_call: TRBJ2-1
d_call: .
v_call: TRBV27
cdr3_aa: CASSYYSGDNEQFF
cdr3_nt: TGTGCCAGCAGTTATTACTCCGGAGACAATGAGCAGTTCTTC

clone_size: medium-sized
j_call: TRBJ2-1
d_call: .
v_call: TRBV24-1
cdr3_aa: CATSDLDTMEQFF
cdr3_nt: TGTGCCACCAGTGATTTGGATACGATGGAGCAGTTCTTC

clone_size: medium-sized
j_call: TRBJ2-1
d_call: .
v_call: TRBV24-1
cdr3_aa: CATSVRNEQFF
cdr3_nt: TGTGCCACCAGTGTTCGGAATGAGCAGTTCTTC

clone_size: many
j_call: TRBJ1-4
d_call: .
v_call: TRBV5-4
cdr3_aa: CASSFGGALDEKLFF
cdr3_nt: TGTGCCAGCAGCTTCGGCGGGGCCTTAGATGAAAAACTGTTTTTT

clone_size: many
j_call: TRBJ1-6
d_call: TRBD1
v_call: TRBV5-1
cdr3_aa: CASSPASQGASPLHF
cdr3_nt: TGCGCCAGCAGCCCGGCTTCACAGGGGGCCTCACCCCTCCACTTT

clone_size: .
j_call: TRBJ2-1
d_call: TRBD2
v_call: TRBV29-1
cdr3_aa: CSAPGLALLNEQFF
cdr3_nt: TGCAGCGCGCCGGGACTAGCGCTGTTGAATGAGCAGTTCTTC

clone_size: many
j_call: TRBJ2-1
d_call: .
v_call: TRBV20-1
cdr3_aa: CSARVLNNEQFF
cdr3_nt: TGCAGTGCTAGAGTACTTAACAATGAGCAGTTCTTC

clone_size: medium-sized
j_call: TRBJ2-3
d_call: .
v_call: TRBV7-2
cdr3_aa: CASSLEGRTQYF
cdr3_nt: TGTGCCAGCAGCTTGGAGGGGCGTACGCAGTATTTT

clone_size: many
j_call: TRBJ1-5
d_call: .
v_call: TRBV6-1
cdr3_aa: CASSERAAISPQHF
cdr3_nt: TGTGCCAGCAGTGAAAGGGCAGCTATTTCGCCCCAGCATTTT